The 6 T cell receptor beta chains presented below share a single source sample, sequenced in a study of Tregs in tolerant kidney transplant recipients. TCRdb's copy holds only in-frame clones and misses some; the assay was immunoSEQ multiplex PCR. The sample has more than 60,000 clones, 80% to 90% seen once; the top ten hold around 1.9%. Sequencing used Tregs from blood, obtained before the transplant. The receptors originated from a human donor who received a combined kidney and bone marrow transplant.

This rearrangement joins TRBV9 to TRBJ2-3; D call uncertain. CDR3 size: 14 residues. The V and J ends lost 0 bases and 1 base respectively, with 6 bases between them. Per the germline V gene, CDR1 is SGDLS and CDR2 is YYNGEE. Here the CDR3 DNA reads TGTGCCAGCAGCGTAGGTCCGGGCACAGATACGCAGTATTTT. Its protein product is CASSVGPGTDTQYF.

The genes are TRBV7-2 and TRBJ2-1, with D perhaps matching TRBD1 (6 bases). The CDR3 sequence is 14 residues long. CDR1 SGHTA and CDR2 FQGNSA come from the germline V gene. V was pared by 5 bases and J by 7 bases, with 15 bases between. In DNA, the CDR3 is TGTGCCAGCAGCGTTGGGCAGGGGAGAAATGAGCAGTTCTTC. Its protein product is CASSVGQGRNEQFF.

The V and J genes are TRBV29-1 and TRBJ2-1; 7 positions agree with TRBD2. The CDR3 has 14 amino acids. Unmatched junction bases numbered 7, after V lost 4 bases and J lost 4 bases. Per germline, CDR1 SQVTM and CDR2 ANQGSEA. CDR3 in amino acids: CSVVRWGGYNEQFF. The DNA for the CDR3 is TGCAGCGTTGTCAGGTGGGGGGGTTACAATGAGCAGTTCTTC.

The rearrangement links TRBV5-1 to TRBJ2-7; D unclear. V was pared by 6 bases and J by 5 bases, with 15 bases between. The CDR3 length is 13 residues. CDR1 is SGHRS and CDR2 is YFSETQ in the germline V gene. In nucleotides, the CDR3 is TGCGCCAGCACCCTTCAAGGGTTCGACGAGCAGTACTTC. It yields the protein CASTLQGFDEQYF.

Notes on this clone: Other DNA sequences in this sample translate to the same CDR3. V is TRBV18 and J is TRBJ1-4; D is unresolved. The germline gives CDR1 KGHSH, CDR2 LQKENI. The ends were cut back, 3 bases at V and 8 bases at J, with 4 bases in the middle. The CDR3 totals 11 residues. CDR3 loop: CASSPGEKLFF. CDR3 nucleotide sequence: TGTGCCAGCTCACCGGGGGAAAAACTGTTTTTT.

This rearrangement joins TRBV19 to TRBJ2-3; TRBD1 agrees at 10 bases. Germline V gives CDR1 LNHDA, CDR2 SQIVND (reference sequence). The CDR3 loop spans 16 amino acids. The junction had 10 bases not matched to a gene; V was cut back by 5 bases and J by 5 bases. The CDR3 sequence is CASSLRTGGDLDTQYF. Here the CDR3 DNA reads TGTGCCAGTAGTCTTAGGACAGGGGGAGATTTAGATACGCAGTATTTT. Variable domain in full (rest from reference TRBV19 and TRBJ2-3): DGGITQSPKYLFRKEGQNVTLSCEQNLNHDAMYWYRQDPGQGLRLIYYSQIVNDFQKGDIAEGYSVSREKKESFPLTVTSAQKNPTAFYLCASSLRTGGDLDTQYFGPGTRLTVL.